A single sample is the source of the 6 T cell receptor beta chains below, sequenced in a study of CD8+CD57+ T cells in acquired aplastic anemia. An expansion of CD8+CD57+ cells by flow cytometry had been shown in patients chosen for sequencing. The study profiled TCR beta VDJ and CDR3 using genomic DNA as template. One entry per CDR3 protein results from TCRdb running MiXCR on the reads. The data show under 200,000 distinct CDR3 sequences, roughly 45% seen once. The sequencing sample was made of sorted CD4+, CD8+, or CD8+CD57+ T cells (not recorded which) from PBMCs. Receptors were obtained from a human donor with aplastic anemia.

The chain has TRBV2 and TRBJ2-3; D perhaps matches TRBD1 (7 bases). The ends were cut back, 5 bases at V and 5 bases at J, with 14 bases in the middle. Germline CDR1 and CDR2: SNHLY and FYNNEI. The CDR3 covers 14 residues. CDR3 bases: TGTGCCAGCAGTTCTGGCAGGGGGGAAGATACGCAGTATTTT. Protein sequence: CASSSGRGEDTQYF. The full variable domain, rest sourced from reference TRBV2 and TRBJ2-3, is EPEVTQTPSHQVTQMGQEVILRCVPISNHLYFYWYRQILGQKVEFLVSFYNNEISEKSEIFDDQFSVERPDGSNFTLKIRSTKLEDSAMYFCASSSGRGEDTQYFGPGTRLTVL.

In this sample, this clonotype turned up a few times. This CDR3 reads CASSPQPTAMNTDTQYF. DNA of the CDR3: TGTGCCAGCAGCCCCCAGCCGACAGCGATGAACACAGATACGCAGTATTTT. V and J are TRBV4-2 and TRBJ2-3, with D maybe TRBD1 (5 bases). The V gene lost 4 bases and the J gene lost 2 bases, with 19 bases spanning the gap. This CDR3 has 17 amino acids. Germline CDR1 and CDR2: LGHNA and YNFKEQ.

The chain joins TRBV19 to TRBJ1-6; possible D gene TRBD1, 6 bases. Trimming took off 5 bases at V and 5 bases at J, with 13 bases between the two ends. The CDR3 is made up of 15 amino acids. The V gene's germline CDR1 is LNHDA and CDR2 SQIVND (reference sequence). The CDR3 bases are TGTGCCAGTAGTTCACAGGGTCAGAATAATTCACCCCTCCACTTT. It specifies CASSSQGQNNSPLHF.

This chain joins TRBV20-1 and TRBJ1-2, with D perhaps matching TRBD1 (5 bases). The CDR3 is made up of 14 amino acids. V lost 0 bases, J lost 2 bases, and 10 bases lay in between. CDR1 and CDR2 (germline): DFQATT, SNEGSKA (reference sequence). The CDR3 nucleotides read TGCAGTGCTAGAGACCTAGGGGTGAACTATGGCTACACCTTC. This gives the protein CSARDLGVNYGYTF.

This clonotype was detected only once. The CDR3 loop reads CASSQDTRGYGYTF. The CDR3, as DNA: TGTGCCAGCAGCCAAGATACCAGGGGCTATGGCTACACCTTC. The chain carries TRBV3-1 and TRBJ1-2, with TRBD1 as a possible D gene (6 bases). CDR1 is LGHDT, CDR2 YNNKEL, per germline (reference sequence). V lost 0 bases to trimming and J lost 4 bases, with 9 bases between them. The CDR3 is 14 amino acids.

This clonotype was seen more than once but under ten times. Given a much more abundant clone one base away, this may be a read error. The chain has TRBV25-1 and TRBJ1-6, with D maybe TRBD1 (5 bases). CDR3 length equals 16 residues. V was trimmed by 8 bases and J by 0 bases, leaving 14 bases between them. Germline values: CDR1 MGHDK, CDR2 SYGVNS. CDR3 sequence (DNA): TGTGCCAGCTGCGCCCAGGGAAGCTCCTATAATTCACCCCTCCACTTT. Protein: CASCAQGSSYNSPLHF.